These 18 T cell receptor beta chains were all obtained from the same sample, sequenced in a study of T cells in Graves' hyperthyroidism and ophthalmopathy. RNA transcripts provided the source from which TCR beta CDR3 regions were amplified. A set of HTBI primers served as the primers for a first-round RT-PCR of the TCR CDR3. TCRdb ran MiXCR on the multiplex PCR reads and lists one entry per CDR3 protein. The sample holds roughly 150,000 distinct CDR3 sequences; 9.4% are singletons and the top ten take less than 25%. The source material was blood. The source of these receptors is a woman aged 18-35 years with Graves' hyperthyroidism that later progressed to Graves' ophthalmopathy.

The chain's CDR3 is CSARSRPHSYEQYF. In nucleotides, the CDR3 is TGCAGTGCGAGAAGCCGACCTCATTCCTACGAGCAGTACTTC. This rearrangement joins TRBV20-1 to TRBJ2-7; D is ambiguous. The CDR3 extends over 14 amino acids. V was shortened by 6 bases and J by 1 base, with 16 bases between the two germline ends. Germline V gene lookup returns CDR1 DFQATT and CDR2 SNEGSKA (reference sequence).

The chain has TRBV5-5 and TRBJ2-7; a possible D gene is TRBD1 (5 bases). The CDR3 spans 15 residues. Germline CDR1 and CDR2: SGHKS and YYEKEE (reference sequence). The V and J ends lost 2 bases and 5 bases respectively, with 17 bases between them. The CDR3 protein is CASSFRTGGINEQYF. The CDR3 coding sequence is TGTGCCAGCAGCTTTCGTACAGGTGGAATCAACGAGCAGTACTTC.

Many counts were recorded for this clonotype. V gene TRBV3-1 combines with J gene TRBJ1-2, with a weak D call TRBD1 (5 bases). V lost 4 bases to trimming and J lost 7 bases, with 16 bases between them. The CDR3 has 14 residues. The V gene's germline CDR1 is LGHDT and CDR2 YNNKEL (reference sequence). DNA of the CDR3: TGTGCCAGCAGCCCCCAGGGCGACGGGAGTGGCTACACCTTC. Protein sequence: CASSPQGDGSGYTF.

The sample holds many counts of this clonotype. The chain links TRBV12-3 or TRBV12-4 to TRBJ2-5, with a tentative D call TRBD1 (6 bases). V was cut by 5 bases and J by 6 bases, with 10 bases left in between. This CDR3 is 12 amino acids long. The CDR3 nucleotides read TGTGCCAGCAGTCCCAGGGGTCAGACCCAGTACTTC. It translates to CASSPRGQTQYF.

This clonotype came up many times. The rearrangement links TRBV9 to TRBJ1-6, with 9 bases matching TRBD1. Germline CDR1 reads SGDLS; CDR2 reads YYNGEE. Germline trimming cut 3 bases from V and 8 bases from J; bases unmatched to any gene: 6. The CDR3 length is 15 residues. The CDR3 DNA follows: TGTGCCAGCAGCGAGTGGACAGGGGCCGATTCACCCCTCCACTTT. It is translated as CASSEWTGADSPLHF. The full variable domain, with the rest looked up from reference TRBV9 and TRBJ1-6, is DSGVTQTPKHLITATGQRVTLRCSPRSGDLSVYWYQQSLDQGLQFLIQYYNGEERAKGNILERFSAQQFPDLHSELNLSSLELGDSALYFCASSEWTGADSPLHFGNGTRLTVT.

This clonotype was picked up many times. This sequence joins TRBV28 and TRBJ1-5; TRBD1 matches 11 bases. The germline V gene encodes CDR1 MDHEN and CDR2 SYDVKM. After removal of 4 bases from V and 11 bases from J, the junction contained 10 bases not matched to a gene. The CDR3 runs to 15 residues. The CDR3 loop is CASSYGTGGSWAQHF. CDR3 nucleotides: TGTGCCAGCAGTTACGGGACAGGGGGTTCTTGGGCCCAGCATTTT.

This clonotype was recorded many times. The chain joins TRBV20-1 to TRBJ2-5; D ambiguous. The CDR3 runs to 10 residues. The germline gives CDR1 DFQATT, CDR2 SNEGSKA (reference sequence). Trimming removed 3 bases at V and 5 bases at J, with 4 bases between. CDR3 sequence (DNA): TGCAGTGCTAGCTTGGAGACCCAGTACTTC. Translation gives CSASLETQYF.

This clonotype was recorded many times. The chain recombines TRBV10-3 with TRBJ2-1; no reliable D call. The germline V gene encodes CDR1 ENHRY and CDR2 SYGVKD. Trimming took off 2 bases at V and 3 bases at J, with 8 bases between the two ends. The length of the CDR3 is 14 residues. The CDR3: CAISENGNYNEQFF. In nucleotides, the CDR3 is TGTGCCATCAGTGAGAACGGAAACTACAATGAGCAGTTCTTC.

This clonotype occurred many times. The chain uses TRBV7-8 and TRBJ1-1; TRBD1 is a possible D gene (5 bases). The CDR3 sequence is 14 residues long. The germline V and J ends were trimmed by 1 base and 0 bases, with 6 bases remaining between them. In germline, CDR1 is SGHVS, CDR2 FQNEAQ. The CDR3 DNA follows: TGTGCCAGCAGCTTAGGACAGATGAACACTGAAGCTTTCTTT. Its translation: CASSLGQMNTEAFF.

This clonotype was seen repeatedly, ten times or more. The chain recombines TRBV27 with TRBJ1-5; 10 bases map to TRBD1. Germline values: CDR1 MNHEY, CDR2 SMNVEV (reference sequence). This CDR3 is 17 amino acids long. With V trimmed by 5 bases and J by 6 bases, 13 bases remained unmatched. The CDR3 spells CASSQQPGTGVIQPQHF. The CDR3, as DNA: TGTGCCAGCAGTCAGCAACCCGGGACAGGGGTTATTCAGCCCCAGCATTTT.

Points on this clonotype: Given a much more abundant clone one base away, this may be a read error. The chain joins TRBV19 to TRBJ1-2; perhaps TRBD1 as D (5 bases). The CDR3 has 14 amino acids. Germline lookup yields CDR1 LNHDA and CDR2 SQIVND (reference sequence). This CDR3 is CASGMAPGGYGYTF. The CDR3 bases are TGTGCCAGTGGTATGGCCCCCGGGGGCTATGGCTACACCTTC.

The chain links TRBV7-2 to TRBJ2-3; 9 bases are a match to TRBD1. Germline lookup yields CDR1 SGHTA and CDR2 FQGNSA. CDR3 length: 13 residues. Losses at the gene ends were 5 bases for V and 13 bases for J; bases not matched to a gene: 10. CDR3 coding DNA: TGTGCCAGCAGCCCGCGACGAGGGGACAGGGAGTATTTT. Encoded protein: CASSPRRGDREYF.

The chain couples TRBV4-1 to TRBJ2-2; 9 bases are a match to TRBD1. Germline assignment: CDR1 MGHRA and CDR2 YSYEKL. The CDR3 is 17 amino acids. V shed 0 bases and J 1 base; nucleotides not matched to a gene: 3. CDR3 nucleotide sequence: TGCGCCAGCAGCCAAGATCCGGGACAGGGGAACACCGGGGAGCTGTTTTTT. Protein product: CASSQDPGQGNTGELFF.

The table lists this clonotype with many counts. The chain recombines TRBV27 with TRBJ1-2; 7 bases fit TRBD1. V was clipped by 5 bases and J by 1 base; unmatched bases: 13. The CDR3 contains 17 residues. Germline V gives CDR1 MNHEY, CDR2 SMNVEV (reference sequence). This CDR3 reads CASSLSPGQVFNYGYTF. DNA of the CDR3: TGTGCCAGCAGTCTCTCCCCCGGACAGGTTTTTAACTATGGCTACACCTTC.

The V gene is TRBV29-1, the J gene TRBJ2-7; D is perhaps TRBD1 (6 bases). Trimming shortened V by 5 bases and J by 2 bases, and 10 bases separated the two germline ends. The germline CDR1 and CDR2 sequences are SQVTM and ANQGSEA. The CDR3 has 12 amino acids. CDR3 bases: TGCAGCGTTTGTACAGGGACCTACGAGCAGTACTTC. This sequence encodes CSVCTGTYEQYF.

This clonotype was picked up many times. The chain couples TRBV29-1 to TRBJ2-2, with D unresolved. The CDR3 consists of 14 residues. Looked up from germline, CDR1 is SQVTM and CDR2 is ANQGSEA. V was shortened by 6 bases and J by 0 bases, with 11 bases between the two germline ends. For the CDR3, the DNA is TGCAGCGTAAGAAGCCTAGCGAACACCGGGGAGCTGTTTTTT. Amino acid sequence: CSVRSLANTGELFF.

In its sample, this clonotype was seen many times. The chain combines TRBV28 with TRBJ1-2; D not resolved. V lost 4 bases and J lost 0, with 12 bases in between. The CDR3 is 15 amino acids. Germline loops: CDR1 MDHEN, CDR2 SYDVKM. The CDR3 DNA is TGTGCCAGCAGTTCGGACGGACTAGCTAACTATGGCTACACCTTC. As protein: CASSSDGLANYGYTF.

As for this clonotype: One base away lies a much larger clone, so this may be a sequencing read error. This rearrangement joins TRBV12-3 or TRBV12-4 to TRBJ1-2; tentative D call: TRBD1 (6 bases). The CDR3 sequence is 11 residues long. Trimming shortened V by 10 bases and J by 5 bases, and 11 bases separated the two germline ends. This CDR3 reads CANRADYGYTF. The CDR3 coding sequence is TGTGCCAACAGGGCCGATTATGGCTACACCTTC.